A single sample is the source of the 17 T cell receptor beta chains below, sequenced in a study of T cells in localized non-small cell lung cancer. Assay used: immunoSEQ multiplex PCR; TCRdb lists only in-frame clones, some missing. The sample lists tens of thousands of clones; approximately 88% were seen once. The sequencing used peripheral blood, collected before any cancer treatment. All receptors derive from a woman aged 35-75 years with stage I lung adenocarcinoma.

The rearrangement uses TRBV29-1 and TRBJ2-7; perhaps TRBD1 as D (6 bases). V lost 0 bases and J 4 bases, leaving 7 bases between the germline ends. This CDR3 contains 12 residues. CDR1 is SQVTM, CDR2 ANQGSEA, per germline. The CDR3 nucleotides are TGCAGCGTTGAAGAGACAGGATACGAGCAGTACTTC. The encoded protein is CSVEETGYEQYF.

J is TRBJ2-7 and V is TRBV6-5; D not resolved. V gave up 6 bases and J gave up 4 bases, with 13 bases separating them. Germline CDR1 and CDR2: MNHEY and SVGAGI. CDR3 size: 13 residues. CDR3 region: CASSTTHEYEQYF. The CDR3 DNA follows: TGTGCCAGCAGCACTACCCACGAATACGAGCAGTACTTC.

Concerning this clone itself: Other DNA sequences in the same sample also yield this CDR3. The chain is built from TRBV6-6 and TRBJ2-7, with D tentatively TRBD2 (6 bases). Per germline, CDR1 MNHNY and CDR2 SVGAGI (reference sequence). This CDR3 has 12 residues. Trimming stripped 0 bases from V and 7 bases from J, with 7 bases between. This CDR3 reads CASSYSGSEQYF. CDR3 bases: TGTGCCAGCAGTTACTCCGGGAGTGAGCAGTACTTC.

The genes are TRBV5-8 and TRBJ2-7, with D possibly being TRBD1 (5 bases). The CDR3 runs to 16 residues. From germline, CDR1 is SGHTS and CDR2 YDEGEE. V gave up 1 base and J gave up 2 bases, with 16 bases separating them. This CDR3 reads CASSLRMGPTTYEQYF. The CDR3 DNA reads as TGTGCCAGCAGCTTGCGTATGGGGCCAACTACCTACGAGCAGTACTTC.

This chain links TRBV4-2 with TRBJ2-3; D remains ambiguous. Germline V gene data show CDR1 as LGHNA and CDR2 as YNFKEQ. The CDR3 spans 13 residues. The V and J ends lost 4 bases and 3 bases respectively, with 8 bases between them. The CDR3 loop is CASSPPGTDTQYF. The CDR3 DNA reads TGTGCCAGCAGCCCACCCGGAACAGATACGCAGTATTTT.

The gene calls are TRBV5-1 and TRBJ2-3, with 15 bases lining up with TRBD2. The CDR3 spans 19 residues. V lost 0 bases to trimming and J lost 3 bases; unmatched junction nucleotides: 8. Looked up from germline, CDR1 is SGHRS and CDR2 is YFSETQ. The CDR3: CASSLARTSGRAETDTQYF. DNA of the CDR3: TGCGCCAGCAGCTTGGCTCGGACTAGCGGGAGGGCGGAGACAGATACGCAGTATTTT.

This chain joins TRBV7-2 and TRBJ2-5; D ambiguous. V was cut by 4 bases and J by 0 bases, with 3 bases left in between. This CDR3 has 12 amino acids. Germline CDR1 and CDR2: SGHTA and FQGNSA. The CDR3 here is CASSSNQETQYF. The DNA of the CDR3 is TGTGCCAGCAGCTCGAACCAAGAGACCCAGTACTTC.

This chain uses TRBV6-6 with TRBJ2-7; possible D gene TRBD2, 6 bases. Trimming removed 7 bases at V and 4 bases at J, with 14 bases between. The CDR3 runs to 13 residues. Germline V gene lookup returns CDR1 MNHNY and CDR2 SVGAGI (reference sequence). The CDR3 region is CASKKTSTYEQYF. The CDR3 bases are TGTGCCAGCAAAAAGACTAGTACATACGAGCAGTACTTC.

The CDR3 spells CAWSSAGLSFF. The CDR3 nucleotides read TGTGCCTGGAGTTCGGCAGGTTTGTCTTTCTTT. V and J are TRBV30 and TRBJ1-1; D gene unclear. Trimming stripped 2 bases from V and 12 bases from J, with 13 bases between. CDR1 and CDR2 (germline): GTSNPN, SVGIG (reference sequence). This CDR3 comprises 11 residues.

V usage is TRBV7-2 and J usage is TRBJ1-4; D ambiguous. Trimming stripped 2 bases from V and 7 bases from J, with 11 bases between. CDR3 length equals 14 residues. The germline CDR1 and CDR2 sequences are SGHTA and FQGNSA. The CDR3 sequence: CASSLLGFGEKLFF. As DNA, the CDR3 is TGTGCCAGCAGCTTATTAGGGTTCGGTGAAAAACTGTTTTTT.

This clone has only a few counts. This sequence joins TRBV30 and TRBJ2-3; D gene uncertain. The germline CDR1 and CDR2 sequences are GTSNPN and SVGIG (reference sequence). This CDR3 spans 14 amino acids. V was shortened by 1 base and J by 2 bases, with 10 bases between the two germline ends. The CDR3 sequence: CAWSGASTTDTQYF. In DNA, the CDR3 is TGTGCCTGGAGTGGGGCTTCCACCACAGATACGCAGTATTTT.

This clone has just a few counts. J is TRBJ2-1 and V is TRBV7-2, with D hard to call. Germline V gene data show CDR1 as SGHTA and CDR2 as FQGNSA. CDR3 size: 17 residues. Trimming took 5 bases from V and 2 from J, leaving 19 bases between them. Written as DNA, the CDR3 is TGTGCCAGCAGCCCATCTGGCTCGACACATACCTACAATGAGCAGTTCTTC. Translated, it gives CASSPSGSTHTYNEQFF.

J is TRBJ1-2 and V is TRBV9; possible D gene TRBD1, 5 bases. Germline V gene sequence: CDR1 SGDLS, CDR2 YYNGEE. There are 14 residues in the CDR3. Between the trimmed V and J ends, which lost 0 bases and 6 bases, there was a span of 12 bases. For the CDR3, the DNA is TGTGCCAGCAGCGTAGGTGACAGTGTCCATGGCTACACCTTC. It translates to CASSVGDSVHGYTF.

The chain recombines TRBV6-1 with TRBJ1-5, with TRBD1 identical over 7 bases. Germline loops: CDR1 MNHNS, CDR2 SASEGT. Unmatched junction bases numbered 9, after V lost 4 bases and J lost 0 bases. The CDR3 length is 17 residues. CDR3 amino acids: CASSAEVDRPSNQPQHF. The CDR3 DNA sequence: TGTGCCAGCAGTGCTGAAGTGGACAGGCCTAGCAATCAGCCCCAGCATTTT.

This clone was detected once. This rearrangement joins TRBV4-1 to TRBJ2-7, with TRBD2 identical over 9 bases. The junction had 8 bases not matched to a gene; V was cut back by 1 base and J by 1 base. CDR3 length: 17 residues. CDR1 and CDR2 from the germline V gene are MGHRA and YSYEKL. The CDR3 reads CASSQGLAGAASYEQYF. CDR3 nucleotide sequence: TGCGCCAGCAGCCAAGGGTTAGCGGGAGCCGCATCCTACGAGCAGTACTTC.

The chain employs TRBV18 and TRBJ1-4; D remains ambiguous. The germline V gene has CDR1 KGHSH and CDR2 LQKENI. CDR3 size: 15 residues. With 6 bases removed from V and 0 bases from J, the gap between germline ends came to 11 bases. CDR3 region: CASSSQRATNEKLFF. CDR3 coding DNA: TGTGCCAGCTCCTCACAACGGGCAACTAATGAAAAACTGTTTTTT.

This chain connects TRBV7-2 to TRBJ1-1; 7 positions agree with TRBD1. Germline-derived CDR1 and CDR2 are SGHTA and FQGNSA. The CDR3 extends over 16 amino acids. V trimming: 5 bases; J trimming: 0 bases; junction bases outside the gene matches: 9. The DNA of the CDR3 is TGTGCCAGCAGCCAACCGGGACAGTGGATGAACACTGAAGCTTTCTTT. This codes for CASSQPGQWMNTEAFF.